This TCR beta chain is drawn from a study of cytomegalovirus exposure and HLA in healthy donors. Study information: Early on, a data release was issued that held some 91 million unique TCRs from HLA-typed donors. Regarding the study as a whole: The study put 160 or so TCR beta chains on its list as cytomegalovirus-associated.

Details on this clone: What it binds is unknown.

Amplification used 60 Vbeta primers and 13 Jbeta primers. TCRdb keeps only in-frame clones here, not all; method: immunoSEQ multiplex PCR. The specimen's table records over 100,000 clones. V was clipped by 5 bases and J by 3 bases, with 14 bases between them. This CDR3 is 15 amino acids long. The germline CDR1 and CDR2 sequences are SGHAT and FQNNGV. J is TRBJ1-5 and V is TRBV11-2; D is ambiguous. The source of this sequence is a man aged 25 to 45 in good health and CMV-seronegative. Sequencing was carried out using PBMCs. The CDR3 DNA reads as TGTGCCAGCAGCCCAACACGAGGCCTCAATCAGCCCCAGCATTTT. Translated, it gives CASSPTRGLNQPQHF.